Below are 6 T cell receptor beta chains sequenced from a single sample in a study of blood T cell repertoires in COVID-19. Generated by immunoSEQ multiplex PCR, the TCRdb table keeps only in-frame clones and is missing some. The repertoire includes 65,000 to 85,000 clones, over 75% of them detected once, and 6.9% sits in the top ten. Sample: peripheral blood. The receptors here all came from a human donor in a cohort sampled during active COVID-19.

This chain uses TRBV5-1 with TRBJ1-6, with D unclear. From germline, CDR1 is SGHRS and CDR2 YFSETQ. V was cut by 5 bases and J by 8 bases, with 20 bases left in between. The CDR3 is 16 amino acids. DNA for the CDR3: TGCGCCAGCAGATCCGGTGGGAGGGCTGAGGATTCACCCCTCCACTTT. Its protein is CASRSGGRAEDSPLHF.

CDR3 region: CASNGRGTDTDTQYF. CDR3 nucleotide sequence: TGTGCCAGCAATGGGCGGGGGACTGACACAGATACGCAGTATTTT. The chain is built from TRBV6-6 and TRBJ2-3; 7 bases align to TRBD2. The CDR3 is made up of 15 amino acids. Germline CDR1 MNHNY, CDR2 SVGAGI (reference sequence). Germline trimming cut 7 bases from V and 2 bases from J; bases unmatched to any gene: 9.

The chain links TRBV28 to TRBJ2-5, with TRBD1 as a possible D gene (5 bases). Deletions cut 2 bases from V and 3 bases from J, with 7 bases between. This CDR3 comprises 13 residues. Germline V lookup: CDR1 MDHEN, CDR2 SYDVKM. The CDR3 DNA sequence: TGTGCCAGCAGTTTAGGCAGGGAAGAGACCCAGTACTTC. It codes for CASSLGREETQYF.

This clone was seen a single time. V gene TRBV2 combines with J gene TRBJ1-1; a possible D gene is TRBD1 (5 bases). The CDR3 totals 14 residues. The ends were cut back, 3 bases at V and 4 bases at J, with 12 bases in the middle. Germline V gene lookup returns CDR1 SNHLY and CDR2 FYNNEI. CDR3 coding DNA: TGTGCCAGCAGTGATTTTCTCGGGGGCACTGAAGCTTTCTTT. It encodes CASSDFLGGTEAFF.

V usage is TRBV5-1 and J usage is TRBJ2-3; D call uncertain. The CDR3 is made up of 15 amino acids. Trimming stripped 0 bases from V and 2 bases from J, with 10 bases between. In germline, CDR1 is SGHRS, CDR2 YFSETQ. The CDR3 is CASSLVESFTDTQYF. DNA for the CDR3: TGCGCCAGCAGCTTGGTGGAGTCCTTCACAGATACGCAGTATTTT.

The chain employs TRBV6-6 and TRBJ2-1, with TRBD2 identical over 10 bases. This CDR3 contains 20 residues. Germline values: CDR1 MNHNY, CDR2 SVGAGI (reference sequence). V lost 6 bases and J lost 8; bases outside the gene matches: 25. Written as DNA, the CDR3 is TGTGCCAGCAGCCTACTCGGACAGCCCTTGCCTAGCGGGGGTTTTTATGAGCAGTTCTTC. Protein: CASSLLGQPLPSGGFYEQFF.